This TCR beta chain derives from a study of neurological immune-mediated disorders. 5'RACE employing 10-nucleotide random UMIs yielded the cDNA. In TCRdb, the 5' RACE reads were re-called with MiXCR into one record per CDR3 protein. The sample shows tens of thousands of distinct CDR3 sequences, around an eighth of them seen only once. V lost 3 bases, J lost 8 bases, and 10 bases stayed unmatched. This CDR3 has 16 amino acids. This clonotype was recorded at least ten times. The antigen remains undetermined. Study-level results: Sharing of CDR3 amino acid sequences among expanded clones across subjects was absent, suggesting private repertoires in all groups.

This chain uses TRBV12-3 or TRBV12-4 with TRBJ2-1; 10 bases map to TRBD2. This clonotype originated in a woman between 45 and 65 years old with HTLV-1-associated myelopathy (HAM/TSP). Sequenced: PBMCs. The CDR3 here is CASSFGSGGAGDEQFF. The CDR3 bases are TGTGCCAGCAGTTTTGGGAGCGGGGGGGCCGGGGATGAGCAGTTCTTC.